This T cell receptor beta chain was identified in a study of blood T cell repertoires in COVID-19. In the study overall: Donors in the United States, Italy and Spain gave samples during acute or convalescent COVID-19.

Clinical history reported by participants formed the basis on which cohorts were assigned. Symptom resolution, clearance, or two negative PCRs marked donors in Cohort 3 as recovered. Produced via immunoSEQ multiplex PCR; TCRdb's table is partial and in-frame only. The top ten hold 10% of the sample, which has more than 300,000 clones, around 84% seen once. V shed 0 bases, J shed 2 bases, and the junction held 4 bases outside the gene matches. Germline V gives CDR1 SGDLS, CDR2 YYNGEE. The CDR3 contains 15 residues. The sample was PBMCs or T cells enriched from blood (not recorded which). The gene calls are TRBV9 and TRBJ2-5; 7 nucleotides line up with TRBD1. This receptor was taken from a woman under 30 who had recovered from COVID-19. The CDR3 coding sequence is TGTGCCAGCAGCGTAGCACCGGGACAGCAAGAGACCCAGTACTTC. Translating it yields CASSVAPGQQETQYF.